The 6 T cell receptor beta chains reported below all come from one sample, sequenced in a study of early T cells in non-severe SARS-CoV-2 infection (dated by TCRdb to the early 2020s). The library was generated by 5' RACE. Instrument used: NextSeq 500. The public reads were reanalyzed by TCRdb: fastp trimming at Q25, MiXCR alignment, in-frame beta chains only. CDR3 protein duplicates are merged, each entry listing the most common genes and DNA. In all, the sample holds tens of thousands of distinct CDR3 sequences, and about 9.5% of those were seen once. The ten largest clonotypes hold 7.6% of the sample. This material consisted of whole blood, taken at baseline. The receptors shown here come from an adult who was a healthcare worker with PCR-confirmed SARS-CoV-2 infection or an uninfected control (not recorded which).

This clonotype has just a few counts. The chain recombines TRBV9 with TRBJ2-5, with D perhaps TRBD1 (5 bases). This CDR3 is 14 amino acids long. Trimming shortened V by 0 bases and J by 5 bases, and 11 bases separated the two germline ends. Germline V gene sequence: CDR1 SGDLS, CDR2 YYNGEE. The CDR3 region has the DNA TGTGCCAGCAGCGTAGTAGGGGAAACGGAGACCCAGTACTTC. Translating gives CASSVVGETETQYF.

This clonotype has more than one count but fewer than ten. This chain connects TRBV6-5 to TRBJ1-1; D is unresolved. Trimming left V 11 bases short and J 6 bases short, with 13 bases between. The CDR3 is 11 amino acids. Germline V gene data show CDR1 as MNHEY and CDR2 as SVGAGI. CDR3 protein: CAVLDWPEAFF. CDR3 nucleotide sequence: TGTGCCGTCCTTGATTGGCCTGAAGCTTTCTTT.

The chain links TRBV27 to TRBJ2-7; 7 bases line up with TRBD1. The V segment lost 0 bases and the J segment 0 bases; nucleotides outside the gene matches: 5. CDR3 size: 16 residues. Germline CDR1 is MNHEY and CDR2 is SMNVEV (reference sequence). The CDR3 sequence is CASSLSWGQSSYEQYF. The CDR3, as DNA: TGTGCCAGCAGTTTATCGTGGGGACAGAGCTCCTACGAGCAGTACTTC.

The rearrangement uses TRBV25-1 and TRBJ1-2; possibly TRBD1 for D (6 bases). Germline CDR1 MGHDK, CDR2 SYGVNS. V was shortened by 5 bases and J by 2 bases, with 12 bases between the two germline ends. CDR3 length: 14 residues. The CDR3 is CASSQTGLNYGYTF. The CDR3 DNA is TGTGCCAGCAGTCAAACAGGGTTAAACTATGGCTACACCTTC.

This clonotype showed up just a few times. V gene TRBV6-2 or TRBV6-3 combines with J gene TRBJ2-4; 7 bases are shared with TRBD1. The CDR3 covers 14 residues. J was trimmed by 1 base and V by 4 bases; bases with no gene match: 1. Germline values: CDR1 MNHEY, CDR2 SVGEGT. CDR3 loop: CASSSQGAKNIQYF. DNA of the CDR3: TGTGCCAGCAGTTCACAGGGGGCCAAAAACATTCAGTACTTC.

V gene TRBV7-2 combines with J gene TRBJ2-1; no reliable D call. Trimming pared 3 bases from V and 8 bases from J, leaving 23 bases between. Germline CDR1 and CDR2: SGHTA and FQGNSA. The CDR3 is made up of 17 amino acids. This CDR3 is CASSLSAYKLVIHEQFF. CDR3 bases: TGTGCCAGCAGCTTGTCGGCTTACAAGCTGGTTATACATGAGCAGTTCTTC.